Below, one T cell receptor (beta chain) is given with its context. This clone was seen many times. Its antigen is not yet known. No quality values exist for individual bases; no much larger clone is one base distant. The data stem from a study of blood T cell repertoires in COVID-19 (TCRdb year 2020). At the level of the whole study: The collaborator samples originated in the United States, Italy and Spain and spanned the acute and convalescent phases of COVID-19. Where available, HLA class I and class II types were taken from metadata supplied by the sample provider and were not determined by assay-based typing. The repertoires were made available in a free public database intended to serve as a resource for research on the immune response to SARS-CoV-2. Subjects who had been exposed to COVID-19, were actively infected with it, or had recovered from it provided the deeply sampled blood TCRbeta repertoires that made up the dataset. The material from the prospective study consisted of cDNA or gDNA derived from T cells, B-cell-depleted T cells, or PBMCs. Samples came from the ongoing ImmuneRACE study (first 160 participants) plus 1,254 subjects from 6 global collaborators. Sample metadata almost always included a de-identified subject ID, COVID-19 status, age in years and sex. General conclusions and limits of the study: The quantity of clinical and demographic metadata differed by source and by participant and was supplied without curation.

The immunoSEQ Assay, a bias-controlled multiplex PCR, was used to amplify TCRbeta CDR3 regions from genomic DNA. The authors processed their data as follows. The number of nucleated cells in each sample was estimated by amplification of reference gene primers within the assay. To quantify the absolute abundance of each unique TCRbeta CDR3 rearrangement, sequence reads were collapsed and filtered. For each sample, productive Simpson clonality was calculated as the square root of Simpson's diversity index across productive rearrangements. The clones in this table, taken by TCRdb from immuneACCESS, are in-frame only. Not every clone is retained; where verified, under half of the shortfall comes from an unresolved V gene, and the cause of the rest is unknown. V, J and clone size are those of that table, while D and trimming were read from the DNA. This sample lists 250,000 to 300,000 clones; approximately 85% were detected once. The ten biggest clones cover 1.9% of the sample.

The CDR3 spans 15 residues, from the cysteine through the phenylalanine. Only the CDR3 DNA stays, 45 bases, in frame from base 1. V lost 5 bases and J lost 2 bases, and the count of bases not matched to a germline gene is 6. Based on the germline V gene, the CDR1 and CDR2 sequences are LGHNA and YNFKEQ. In the prospective study, participants were roughly 18 to 89 years old, resided in about two dozen geographic areas of the United States, and were enrolled through a virtual design. Cohort assignment in the prospective study relied on participant-reported clinical history from a screening survey and a study questionnaire. ImmuneRACE Cohort 3 recovered participants were defined by two consecutive negative NP/OP PCR tests, healthcare professional clearance, or symptom resolution. In the prospective study, mobile phlebotomists collected whole blood, serum and a nasopharyngeal or oropharyngeal swab from each participant. Prospective study participants could optionally give additional blood draws and questionnaires over an approximately two-month period. Before DNA extraction, blood samples from the prospective study were shipped at room temperature or frozen.

Sequencing input: PBMCs or T cells enriched from blood (not recorded which). In this chain, TRBV4-2 is recombined with TRBJ2-1, with TRBD1 matching 7 junction bases. The TCR sequence derives from a woman in her 50s who had recovered from COVID-19. At the DNA level, the sequence is TGTGCCAGCAGCTATTCGACAGGGACCTACAATGAGCAGTTCTTC. It specifies CASSYSTGTYNEQFF.